The 19 T cell receptor beta chains presented below share a single source sample, sequenced in a study of T cell responses to AZD1222 COVID-19 vaccine. The assay was immunoSEQ multiplex PCR, and TCRdb's table has in-frame clones only and misses some. Of 75,000 to 100,000 clones in the sample, approximately 87% are singletons; the top ten hold about 2.9%. Material: peripheral blood, obtained on day 0 of AZD1222 vaccination. These TCRs come from an adult in good health.

The V and J genes are TRBV5-4 and TRBJ2-5; 10 nucleotides agree with TRBD2. V shed 4 bases and J 5 bases; nucleotides not matched to a gene: 11. This CDR3 has 16 residues. Per the germline V gene, CDR1 is SGHNT and CDR2 is YYREEE (reference sequence). CDR3 DNA: TGTGCCAGCAGCGGGACGAGTAGCGGGAGGTTGGAGACCCAGTACTTC. Its protein product is CASSGTSSGRLETQYF.

The rearrangement links TRBV28 to TRBJ1-5; D not resolved. With 3 bases removed from V and 5 bases from J, the gap between germline ends came to 14 bases. CDR3 length equals 15 residues. CDR1 and CDR2 (germline): MDHEN, SYDVKM. CDR3 in amino acids: CASSFTWAEDQPQHF. Here the CDR3 DNA reads TGTGCCAGCAGTTTTACTTGGGCAGAAGATCAGCCCCAGCATTTT.

The chain links TRBV5-1 to TRBJ2-1; D possibly corresponds to TRBD1 (6 bases). CDR3 size: 17 residues. Germline CDR1 SGHRS, CDR2 YFSETQ. Trimming cost V 3 bases and J 5 bases, with 21 bases left between them. Written as DNA, the CDR3 is TGCGCCAGCAGCTACCCAACCGACAGGTTTCGAGACAATGAGCAGTTCTTC. As protein: CASSYPTDRFRDNEQFF.

This clone was detected once. The genes are TRBV2 and TRBJ1-5; D remains ambiguous. Germline V lookup: CDR1 SNHLY, CDR2 FYNNEI. Between the trimmed V and J ends, which lost 0 bases and 0 bases, there was a span of 9 bases. The CDR3 spans 16 residues. The DNA for the CDR3 is TGTGCCAGCAGTGAAGCGTTCCGGAATAGCAATCAGCCCCAGCATTTT. Translation: CASSEAFRNSNQPQHF. The full variable domain, rest sourced from reference TRBV2 and TRBJ1-5, is EPEVTQTPSHQVTQMGQEVILRCVPISNHLYFYWYRQILGQKVEFLVSFYNNEISEKSEIFDDQFSVERPDGSNFTLKIRSTKLEDSAMYFCASSEAFRNSNQPQHFGDGTRLSIL.

V and J are TRBV7-2 and TRBJ2-2; 12 bases are a match to TRBD2. Germline V CDR1 and CDR2: SGHTA, FQGNSA. This CDR3 is 16 amino acids long. V was clipped by 5 bases and J by 4 bases; unmatched bases: 5. CDR3 DNA sequence: TGTGCCAGCAGCGCGACTAGCGGGAGTGTCACCGGGGAGCTGTTTTTT. It yields the protein CASSATSGSVTGELFF.

CDR3 in amino acids: CASSSFSYEQYF. CDR3 nucleotide sequence: TGTGCCAGCAGTTCCTTTTCCTACGAGCAGTACTTC. The chain is built from TRBV27 and TRBJ2-7, with D uncertain. Germline assignment: CDR1 MNHEY and CDR2 SMNVEV (reference sequence). V was clipped by 4 bases and J by 1 base, with 5 bases between them. The CDR3 spans 12 residues.

The CDR3 reads CASSLGLATLGYEQYF. The CDR3 DNA follows: TGTGCCAGCAGCTTAGGTCTAGCTACTTTGGGCTACGAGCAGTACTTC. The V gene is TRBV13, the J gene TRBJ2-7, with D tentatively TRBD2 (5 bases). The length of the CDR3 is 16 residues. Trimming cost V 0 bases and J 3 bases, with 15 bases left between them. Germline CDR1 is PRHDT and CDR2 is FYEKMQ (reference sequence).

This sequence joins TRBV5-1 and TRBJ2-2, with TRBD2 identical over 9 bases. The CDR3 loop spans 16 amino acids. Germline CDR1 is SGHRS and CDR2 is YFSETQ. Losses at the gene ends were 1 base for V and 6 bases for J; bases not matched to a gene: 7. The CDR3 nucleotides read TGCGCCAGCAGCTTGAGCGGGAGGCCCCCCGCCGGGGAGCTGTTTTTT. It is translated as CASSLSGRPPAGELFF.

The chain joins TRBV3-1 (or the pseudogene TRBV3-2) to TRBJ1-2; 7 nucleotides agree with TRBD1. Per germline, CDR1 LGHDT and CDR2 YNNKEL (reference sequence). The V gene end was trimmed by 5 bases and the J gene end by 4 bases; junction bases not matched to a gene: 10. This CDR3 is built from 15 residues. This CDR3 reads CASSTPGGLGYGYTF. The CDR3 DNA reads TGTGCCAGCAGCACCCCAGGGGGGTTGGGCTATGGCTACACCTTC.

This clone was counted once. This chain links TRBV2 with TRBJ2-7, with a weak D call TRBD1 (5 bases). This CDR3 contains 15 residues. CDR1 is SNHLY, CDR2 FYNNEI, per germline. The V gene lost 6 bases and the J gene lost 2 bases, with 17 bases spanning the gap. The CDR3 DNA reads as TGTGCCAGCAGACTTGAACAGGCCCCAACCTACGAGCAGTACTTC. Protein sequence: CASRLEQAPTYEQYF.

J is TRBJ1-2 and V is TRBV5-4; D not resolved. Germline CDR1 reads SGHNT; CDR2 reads YYREEE (reference sequence). The germline V and J ends were trimmed by 5 bases and 8 bases, with 19 bases remaining between them. The CDR3 is 14 amino acids. The CDR3 spells CASRSPPGPAGYTF. CDR3 coding DNA: TGTGCCAGCAGGTCTCCGCCGGGTCCGGCGGGCTACACCTTC.

This chain links TRBV27 with TRBJ1-5; 8 bases are shared with TRBD1. This CDR3 spans 14 amino acids. J lost 4 bases, V lost 3 bases, and 2 bases had no gene match. In germline, CDR1 is MNHEY, CDR2 SMNVEV (reference sequence). The CDR3 is CASSFGTGNQPQHF. In DNA, the CDR3 is TGTGCCAGCAGTTTTGGGACAGGAAATCAGCCCCAGCATTTT.

The chain uses TRBV3-1 (or the pseudogene TRBV3-2) and TRBJ2-3; D remains unclear. The CDR3 sequence is 10 residues long. Between the trimmed V and J ends, which lost 8 bases and 4 bases, there was a span of 4 bases. Germline V gene lookup returns CDR1 LGHDT and CDR2 YNNKEL (reference sequence). The CDR3: CASGPDTQYF. CDR3 DNA sequence: TGTGCCAGCGGCCCAGATACGCAGTATTTT.

This chain connects TRBV19 to TRBJ2-2; 9 bases are a match to TRBD2. The ends lost 7 bases at V and 6 bases at J; junction bases unmatched: 6. The CDR3 runs to 14 residues. CDR1 and CDR2 from the germline V gene are LNHDA and SQIVND (reference sequence). The CDR3 is CASIEVAGAGELFF. The DNA for the CDR3 is TGTGCCAGTATCGAGGTAGCGGGGGCCGGGGAGCTGTTTTTT. The full variable domain, in which reference TRBV19 and TRBJ2-2 provide the parts outside the CDR3, is DGGITQSPKYLFRKEGQNVTLSCEQNLNHDAMYWYRQDPGQGLRLIYYSQIVNDFQKGDIAEGYSVSREKKESFPLTVTSAQKNPTAFYLCASIEVAGAGELFFGEGSRLTVL.

The chain uses TRBV27 and TRBJ2-7, with a possible D match to TRBD1 (6 bases). Trimming left V 6 bases short and J 5 bases short, with 20 bases between. Per germline, CDR1 MNHEY and CDR2 SMNVEV (reference sequence). The CDR3 is 15 amino acids. Here the CDR3 reads CASRSTGSEFDEQYF. The CDR3 nucleotides are TGTGCCAGCAGATCCACAGGGTCTGAATTTGACGAGCAGTACTTC.

V usage is TRBV6-1 and J usage is TRBJ1-6; D may be TRBD1 (5 bases). CDR3 size: 15 residues. The ends were cut back, 2 bases at V and 5 bases at J, with 10 bases in the middle. CDR1 is MNHNS and CDR2 is SASEGT in the germline V gene. CDR3 amino acids: CASSEFGTNNSPLHF. CDR3 bases: TGTGCCAGCAGTGAATTTGGGACGAATAATTCACCCCTCCACTTT.

The rearrangement uses TRBV11-1 and TRBJ2-6, with D possibly matching TRBD1 (6 bases). CDR3 length: 15 amino acids. Germline-derived CDR1 and CDR2 are SGHAT and FQDESV (reference sequence). V was pared by 3 bases and J by 1 base, with 7 bases between. In nucleotides, the CDR3 is TGTGCCAGCAGCTTCAGGGGATCTGGGGCCAACGTCCTGACTTTC. It translates to CASSFRGSGANVLTF.

The rearrangement links TRBV11-3 to TRBJ1-3; no clear D gene. The CDR3 runs to 14 residues. Trimming took 4 bases from V and 0 from J, leaving 7 bases between them. Germline V gene lookup returns CDR1 SGHNT and CDR2 YENEEA. CDR3 nucleotides: TGTGCCAGCAGCTCACACCTCTCTGGAAACACCATATATTTT. Its protein is CASSSHLSGNTIYF. Variable domain in full (rest from reference TRBV11-3 and TRBJ1-3): EAGVVQSPRYKIIEKKQPVAFWCNPISGHNTLYWYLQNLGQGPELLIRYENEEAVDDSQLPKDRFSAERLKGVDSTLKIQPAELGDSAVYLCASSSHLSGNTIYFGEGSWLTVV.

This clone appeared a single time. V usage is TRBV7-9 and J usage is TRBJ2-7; D might be TRBD1 (6 bases). V lost 1 base and J lost 5, with 12 bases in between. The CDR3 is made up of 14 amino acids. Germline assignment: CDR1 SEHNR and CDR2 FQNEAQ (reference sequence). The CDR3 is CASSLDREKHEQYF. The CDR3 nucleotides read TGTGCCAGCAGCTTAGACAGGGAGAAGCACGAGCAGTACTTC.